This T cell receptor (beta chain) derives from a study of T cells in Graves' hyperthyroidism and ophthalmopathy. Study-level points and caveats: Ophthalmopathy, as predicted by the model, came a median approximately 5.9 months after the prediction. Among thyroid clonotypes expanded above 0.001, most also appeared in blood.

With respect to this clonotype: Its antigen is not known.

Trimming took 1 base from V and 5 from J; bases not matched to a gene: 10. Germline V CDR1 and CDR2: SGHTA, FQGNSA. The CDR3 spans 16 residues. Amplification of TCR beta CDR3 regions used RNA as the template. The HTBI primer set drove a first-round RT-PCR of the TCR CDR3. TCRdb ran MiXCR on the multiplex PCR reads and lists one entry per CDR3 protein. This table holds over 500,000 distinct CDR3 sequences, over 45% found once. The receptor's source is an adult woman with Graves' disease, either hyperthyroidism or ophthalmopathy (not recorded which). The sample taken for sequencing was peripheral blood or thyroid tissue (not recorded which). The V and J genes are TRBV7-2 and TRBJ1-2; 7 positions match TRBD1. This chain's CDR3 is CASSLVGGQGVYGYTF. The CDR3 nucleotides read TGTGCCAGCAGCTTAGTCGGTGGGCAGGGGGTGTATGGCTACACCTTC.